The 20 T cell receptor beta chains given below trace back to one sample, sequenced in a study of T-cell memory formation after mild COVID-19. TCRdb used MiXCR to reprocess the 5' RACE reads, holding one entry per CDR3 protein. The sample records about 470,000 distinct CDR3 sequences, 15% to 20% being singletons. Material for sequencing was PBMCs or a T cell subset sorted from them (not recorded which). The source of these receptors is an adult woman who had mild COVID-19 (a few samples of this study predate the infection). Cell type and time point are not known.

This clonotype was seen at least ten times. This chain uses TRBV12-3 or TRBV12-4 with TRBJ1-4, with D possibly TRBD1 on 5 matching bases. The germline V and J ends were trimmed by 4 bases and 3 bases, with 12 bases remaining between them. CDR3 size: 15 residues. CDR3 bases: TGTGCCAGCAGTTCCCCAGGGAAGGCTAATGAAAAACTGTTTTTT. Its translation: CASSSPGKANEKLFF.

The CDR3 sequence: CSASPLSFYEQYF. The CDR3 DNA is TGCAGTGCTAGCCCACTATCATTCTACGAGCAGTACTTC. This chain connects TRBV20-1 to TRBJ2-7; no reliable D call. The CDR3 sequence is 13 residues long. Per germline, CDR1 DFQATT and CDR2 SNEGSKA (reference sequence). Trimming took 3 bases from V and 3 from J, leaving 12 bases between them.

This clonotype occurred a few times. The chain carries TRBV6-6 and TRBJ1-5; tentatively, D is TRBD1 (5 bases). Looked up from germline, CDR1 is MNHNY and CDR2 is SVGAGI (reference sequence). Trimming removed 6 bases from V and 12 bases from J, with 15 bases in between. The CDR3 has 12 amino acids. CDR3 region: CASSYPGGGQHF. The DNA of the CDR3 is TGTGCCAGCAGCTATCCGGGGGGGGGCCAGCATTTT.

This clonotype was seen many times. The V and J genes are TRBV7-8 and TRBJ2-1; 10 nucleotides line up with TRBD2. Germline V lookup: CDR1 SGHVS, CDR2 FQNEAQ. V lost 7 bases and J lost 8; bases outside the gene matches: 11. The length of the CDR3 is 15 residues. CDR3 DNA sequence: TGTGCCAGCACCTTCGGAGCGGGGGGGACTCATGAGCAGTTCTTC. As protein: CASTFGAGGTHEQFF.

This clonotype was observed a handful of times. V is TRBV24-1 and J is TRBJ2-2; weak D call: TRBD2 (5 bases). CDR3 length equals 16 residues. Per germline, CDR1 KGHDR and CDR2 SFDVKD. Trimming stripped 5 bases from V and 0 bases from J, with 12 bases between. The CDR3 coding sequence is TGTGCCACCAGTGTCCGGCGGGTCGCGAACACCGGGGAGCTGTTTTTT. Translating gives CATSVRRVANTGELFF.

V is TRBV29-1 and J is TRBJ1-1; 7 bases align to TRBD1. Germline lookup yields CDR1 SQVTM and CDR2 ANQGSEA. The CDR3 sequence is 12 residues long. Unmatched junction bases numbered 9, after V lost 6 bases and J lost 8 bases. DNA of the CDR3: TGCAGCGTCCGTAACAGGGGAGGCGAAGCTTTCTTT. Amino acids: CSVRNRGGEAFF.

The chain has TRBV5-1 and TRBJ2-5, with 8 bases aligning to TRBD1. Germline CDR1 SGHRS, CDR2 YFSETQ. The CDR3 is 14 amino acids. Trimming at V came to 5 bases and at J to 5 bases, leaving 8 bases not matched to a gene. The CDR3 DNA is TGCGCCAGCAGATCTCAGGGGGCGATTGAGACCCAGTACTTC. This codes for CASRSQGAIETQYF.

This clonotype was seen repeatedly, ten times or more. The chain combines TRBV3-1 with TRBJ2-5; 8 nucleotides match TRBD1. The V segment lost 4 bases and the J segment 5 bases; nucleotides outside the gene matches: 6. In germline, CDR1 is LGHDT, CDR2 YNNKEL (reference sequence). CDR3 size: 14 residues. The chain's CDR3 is CASSPGQGGETQYF. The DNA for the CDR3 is TGTGCCAGCAGCCCCGGACAGGGTGGGGAGACCCAGTACTTC.

CDR3 protein: CASSRLAGIYEQFF. The CDR3 nucleotides read TGTGCCAGCAGCCGACTAGCGGGAATTTATGAGCAGTTCTTC. The chain employs TRBV13 and TRBJ2-1, with TRBD2 matching over 11 bases. The V gene's germline CDR1 is PRHDT and CDR2 FYEKMQ (reference sequence). This CDR3 spans 14 amino acids. V gave up 5 bases and J gave up 8 bases; unmatched junction bases: 5.

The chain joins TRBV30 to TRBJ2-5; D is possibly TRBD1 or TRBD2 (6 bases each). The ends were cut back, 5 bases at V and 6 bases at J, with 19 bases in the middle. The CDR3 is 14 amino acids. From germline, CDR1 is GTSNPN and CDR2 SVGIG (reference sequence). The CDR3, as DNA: TGTGCCTGGGCAACGGGGGCTACAGGGAAGACCCAGTACTTC. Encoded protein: CAWATGATGKTQYF.

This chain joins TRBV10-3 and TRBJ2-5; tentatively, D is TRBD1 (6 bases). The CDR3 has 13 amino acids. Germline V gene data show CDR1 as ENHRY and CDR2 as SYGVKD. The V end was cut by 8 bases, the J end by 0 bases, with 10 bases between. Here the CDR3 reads CAISGTYQETQYF. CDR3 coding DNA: TGTGCCATCTCCGGGACATACCAAGAGACCCAGTACTTC.

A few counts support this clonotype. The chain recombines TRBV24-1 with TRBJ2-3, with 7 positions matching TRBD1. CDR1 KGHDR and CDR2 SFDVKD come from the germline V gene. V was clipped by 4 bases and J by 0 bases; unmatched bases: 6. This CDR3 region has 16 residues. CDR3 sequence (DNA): TGTGCCACCAGTGAGTACAGGGGTGGGAGCACAGATACGCAGTATTTT. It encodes CATSEYRGGSTDTQYF.

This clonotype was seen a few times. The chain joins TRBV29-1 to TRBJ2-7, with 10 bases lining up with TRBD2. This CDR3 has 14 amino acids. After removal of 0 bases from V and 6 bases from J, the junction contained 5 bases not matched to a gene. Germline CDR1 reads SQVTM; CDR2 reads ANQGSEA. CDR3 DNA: TGCAGCGTTGAAGATCCCAGCGGGGGGGTCGAGCAGTACTTC. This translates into CSVEDPSGGVEQYF.

CDR3 in amino acids: CASTRGQWSEQFF. For the CDR3, the DNA is TGTGCCAGCACCCGCGGACAGTGGAGTGAGCAGTTCTTC. This chain joins TRBV12-3 or TRBV12-4 and TRBJ2-1; possible D gene TRBD1, 6 bases. V was trimmed by 7 bases and J by 9 bases, leaving 16 bases between them. The CDR3 spans 13 residues.

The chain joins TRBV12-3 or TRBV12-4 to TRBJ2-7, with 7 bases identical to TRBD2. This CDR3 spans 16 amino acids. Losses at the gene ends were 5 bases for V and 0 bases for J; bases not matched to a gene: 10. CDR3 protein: CASSPEAGFSSYEQYF. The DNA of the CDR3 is TGTGCCAGCAGTCCCGAAGCGGGGTTCAGCTCCTACGAGCAGTACTTC.

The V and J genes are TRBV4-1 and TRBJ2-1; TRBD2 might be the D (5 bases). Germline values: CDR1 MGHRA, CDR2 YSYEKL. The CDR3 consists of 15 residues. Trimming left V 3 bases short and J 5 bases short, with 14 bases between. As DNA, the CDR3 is TGCGCCAGCAGCCAGGAGGTTGCAGTAGACAATGAGCAGTTCTTC. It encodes CASSQEVAVDNEQFF.

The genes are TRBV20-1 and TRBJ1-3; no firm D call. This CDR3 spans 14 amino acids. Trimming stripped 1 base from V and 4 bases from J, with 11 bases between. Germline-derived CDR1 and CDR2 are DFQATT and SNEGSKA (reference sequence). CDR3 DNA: TGCAGTGCTAGAGGTGTGACTTCCGGAAACACCATATATTTT. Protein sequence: CSARGVTSGNTIYF.

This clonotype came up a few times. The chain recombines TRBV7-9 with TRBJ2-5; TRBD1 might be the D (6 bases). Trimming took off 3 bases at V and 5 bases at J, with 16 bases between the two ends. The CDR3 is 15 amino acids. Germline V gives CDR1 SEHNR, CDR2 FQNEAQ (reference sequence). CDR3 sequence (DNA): TGTGCCAGCAGCTTGGTTCAGGGGCCCCGGGAGACCCAGTACTTC. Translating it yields CASSLVQGPRETQYF.

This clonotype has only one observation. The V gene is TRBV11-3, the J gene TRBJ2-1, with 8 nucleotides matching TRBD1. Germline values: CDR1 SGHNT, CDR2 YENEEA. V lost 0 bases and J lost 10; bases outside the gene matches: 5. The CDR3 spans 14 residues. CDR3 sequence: CASSLDGYRGEQFF. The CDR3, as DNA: TGTGCCAGCAGCTTAGACGGTTACAGGGGGGAGCAGTTCTTC.

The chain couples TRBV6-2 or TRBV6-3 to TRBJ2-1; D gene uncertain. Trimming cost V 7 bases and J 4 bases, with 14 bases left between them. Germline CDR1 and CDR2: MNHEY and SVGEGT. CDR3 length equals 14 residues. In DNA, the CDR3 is TGTGCCAGCATTGACCACTCCGCTTACAATGAGCAGTTCTTC. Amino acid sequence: CASIDHSAYNEQFF.